A few counts support the clone carrying this T cell receptor (beta chain). Its antigen is as yet unknown. RNA extraction was followed by reverse transcription into cDNA, which acted as the sequencing template. Sequencing used immunoSEQ multiplex PCR; TCRdb keeps in-frame clones, though not all of them. This repertoire shows about 200,000 clones, over 45% found once; its top ten account for 4.5% to 6%. Regarding treatment: oral pan-JAK inhibitor, 5-10 mg twice daily. The data stem from a study of CD8+ T cells in alopecia areata. Study information: The study gave treated patients oral tofacitinib at 5 to 10 mg twice daily. Study observations and caveats: Researchers report lesional scalp, most notably alopecia totalis/universalis, outstripped normal scalp in clonality.

The CDR3 is 15 amino acids. The germline CDR1 and CDR2 sequences are MNHEY and SMNVEV (reference sequence). V lost 4 bases, J lost 8 bases, and 21 bases lay in between. Sequenced here: CD4+ T cells sorted from blood, sampled at week 24, from a patient treated with tofacitinib. The rearrangement joins TRBV27 to TRBJ2-7; D may be TRBD1 or TRBD2 (5 bases each). The sequence derives from a human donor with alopecia areata. DNA for the CDR3: TGTGCCAGCAGTTCCCCCGGGGCAGGGATTAGGCAGCAGTACTTC. It codes for CASSSPGAGIRQQYF.